This T cell receptor beta chain is from a study of CD8 T cells in Susac syndrome. Turning to the study itself: Eight of the sequenced Susac syndrome patients were in remission, and roughly six had active disease.

Trimming cost V 0 bases and J 8 bases, with 11 bases left between them. The CDR3 runs to 14 residues. Germline-derived CDR1 and CDR2 are LNHNV and YYDKDF (reference sequence). A quantity of roughly 0.5 to 1 ug RNA underwent reverse transcription using random hexamers. One entry per CDR3 protein, called by TCRdb with MiXCR from the immunoSEQ multiplex PCR reads. The table lists about 120,000 distinct CDR3 sequences, 85% to 95% of them singletons. The TCR comes from a human donor with Susac syndrome. The chain combines TRBV15 with TRBJ1-5; a possible D gene is TRBD1 (6 bases). Sequencing input: CD8+ T cells from PBMCs. The CDR3 region has the DNA TGTGCCACCAGCAGAGACAGGGGATTAAAGCCCCAGCATTTT. It codes for CATSRDRGLKPQHF.